This T cell receptor (beta chain) was observed in a study of T cell repertoires in cytomegalovirus infection. Background on the study: A matching HLA type, together with CMV infection, was signaled by public TCR beta signatures.

Ten or more counts support this clonotype. Using its own MiXCR run on the reads, TCRdb lists one record per CDR3 protein. The table lists nearly 650,000 distinct CDR3 sequences, roughly a quarter of them singletons. The TCR comes from a human donor in good health (CMV status not recorded). Some clones in this sample may be carry-over from other donors' samples. Sequencing used CD8+ T cells from PBMCs.

CDR3 in amino acids: CASNLGAYNEQFF. DNA for the CDR3: TGTGCCAGCAATCTAGGGGCCTACAATGAGCAGTTCTTC. This chain links TRBV7-9 with TRBJ2-1, with a possible D match to TRBD1 (5 bases). Trimming left V 7 bases short and J 2 bases short, with 9 bases between. The CDR3 extends over 13 amino acids. In germline, CDR1 is SEHNR, CDR2 FQNEAQ (reference sequence).